Listed below are T cell receptor beta chains from one sample, sequenced in a study of blood T cell repertoires in COVID-19. Libraries were prepared by immunoSEQ multiplex PCR; TCRdb keeps only in-frame clonotypes and omits some of them. The sample shows about 240,000 clones, roughly 83% of them seen only once. Sequenced sample: peripheral blood. These receptors all come from a man older than 75 with acute or convalescent COVID-19. Each CDR3 is given with its conserved first and last residue. D genes are given only for firm matches. The size entry is marked missing in some rows and otherwise reads once, few, many or a size class.

v_gene: TRBV28; j_gene: TRBJ2-7; abundance: .; d_gene: .; CDR3aa: CASSTSTPSYEQYF; CDR3nt: TGTGCCAGCAGTACCTCGACTCCGTCCTACGAGCAGTACTTC
v_gene: TRBV2; j_gene: TRBJ1-4; abundance: .; d_gene: TRBD1; CDR3aa: CASSASGTGLGNEKLFF; CDR3nt: TGTGCCAGCAGTGCCTCCGGGACAGGGCTTGGTAATGAAAAACTGTTTTTT
v_gene: TRBV18; j_gene: TRBJ1-2; abundance: .; d_gene: TRBD1; CDR3aa: CASSPSPGTGDYGYTF; CDR3nt: TGTGCCAGCTCACCTTCCCCCGGGACAGGGGACTATGGCTACACCTTC
v_gene: TRBV15; j_gene: TRBJ1-6; abundance: .; d_gene: TRBD1; CDR3aa: CATSRDAGGNSPLHF; CDR3nt: TGTGCCACCAGCAGAGATGCAGGGGGCAATTCACCCCTCCACTTT
v_gene: TRBV19; j_gene: TRBJ2-7; abundance: .; d_gene: TRBD2; CDR3aa: CASSIARTSGSSRRPYEQYF; CDR3nt: TGTGCCAGTAGTATTGCCAGGACTAGCGGGAGCTCCCGGCGCCCCTACGAGCAGTACTTC
v_gene: TRBV5-1; j_gene: TRBJ2-2; abundance: .; d_gene: .; CDR3aa: CASSLAGRGTGELFF; CDR3nt: TGCGCCAGCAGCTTGGCTGGCAGGGGAACCGGGGAGCTGTTTTTT
v_gene: TRBV7-9; j_gene: TRBJ2-1; abundance: .; d_gene: .; CDR3aa: CASSPQGDSGKNEQFF; CDR3nt: TGTGCCAGCAGCCCCCAGGGGGATAGCGGGAAGAATGAGCAGTTCTTC
v_gene: TRBV19; j_gene: TRBJ1-2; abundance: .; d_gene: TRBD1; CDR3aa: CASSIMGQGLGYGYTF; CDR3nt: TGTGCCAGTAGTATAATGGGACAGGGGCTCGGCTATGGCTACACCTTC
v_gene: TRBV7-2; j_gene: TRBJ1-5; abundance: .; d_gene: .; CDR3aa: CASSLVPTENQPQHF; CDR3nt: TGTGCCAGCAGCTTAGTCCCGACAGAGAATCAGCCCCAGCATTTT
v_gene: TRBV6-2/TRBV6-3; j_gene: TRBJ2-7; abundance: .; d_gene: TRBD2; CDR3aa: CASSDALGTSVTHYEQYF; CDR3nt: TGTGCCAGCAGCGACGCCCTCGGGACTAGCGTAACACACTACGAGCAGTACTTC
v_gene: TRBV4-2; j_gene: TRBJ1-2; abundance: .; d_gene: .; CDR3aa: CASSQAPGQGYTF; CDR3nt: TGTGCCAGCAGCCAAGCCCCAGGGCAAGGCTACACCTTC
v_gene: TRBV28; j_gene: TRBJ1-5; abundance: few; d_gene: TRBD1; CDR3aa: CASIAVGTGQGQPQHF; CDR3nt: TGTGCCAGCATCGCCGTCGGGACAGGGCAAGGTCAGCCCCAGCATTTT
v_gene: TRBV24-1; j_gene: TRBJ2-1; abundance: .; d_gene: TRBD1; CDR3aa: CATSDLGTGKDEQFF; CDR3nt: TGTGCCACCAGTGATTTAGGGACAGGGAAAGATGAGCAGTTCTTC
v_gene: TRBV6-2/TRBV6-3; j_gene: TRBJ1-1; abundance: .; d_gene: TRBD1; CDR3aa: CASSYVGQATYTEAFF; CDR3nt: TGTGCCAGCAGTTACGTGGGACAGGCTACTTACACTGAAGCTTTCTTT
v_gene: TRBV7-9; j_gene: TRBJ1-3; abundance: .; d_gene: .; CDR3aa: CASSLDSNSGNTIYF; CDR3nt: TGTGCCAGCAGCTTGGACAGCAACTCTGGAAACACCATATATTTT
v_gene: TRBV29-1; j_gene: TRBJ2-1; abundance: .; d_gene: TRBD2; CDR3aa: CSVEAQREQQFF; CDR3nt: TGCAGCGTTGAAGCCCAGCGGGAGCAGCAGTTCTTC
v_gene: TRBV5-4; j_gene: TRBJ2-7; abundance: once; d_gene: TRBD2; CDR3aa: CASSLGVAGDDEQYF; CDR3nt: TGTGCCAGCAGCTTGGGGGTAGCGGGTGACGACGAGCAGTACTTC
v_gene: TRBV18; j_gene: TRBJ2-2; abundance: .; d_gene: .; CDR3aa: CASSPNQGKWTGELFF; CDR3nt: TGTGCCAGCTCACCAAATCAGGGAAAATGGACCGGGGAGCTGTTTTTT
v_gene: TRBV6-1; j_gene: TRBJ1-4; abundance: .; d_gene: .; CDR3aa: CASSELEGGKLFF; CDR3nt: TGTGCCAGCAGTGAATTGGAAGGAGGCAAACTGTTTTTT
v_gene: TRBV5-1; j_gene: TRBJ1-1; abundance: .; d_gene: .; CDR3aa: CASTPGGGAGTEAFF; CDR3nt: TGCGCCAGCACCCCAGGTGGGGGGGCAGGTACTGAAGCTTTCTTT
v_gene: TRBV12-3/TRBV12-4; j_gene: TRBJ2-5; abundance: .; d_gene: .; CDR3aa: CASSRSGETQYF; CDR3nt: TGTGCCAGCAGTAGGAGTGGAGAGACCCAGTACTTC
v_gene: TRBV15; j_gene: TRBJ1-5; abundance: .; d_gene: .; CDR3aa: CATSQQVGNQPQHF; CDR3nt: TGTGCCACCAGCCAACAGGTAGGCAATCAGCCCCAGCATTTT
v_gene: TRBV10-3; j_gene: TRBJ1-2; abundance: .; d_gene: .; CDR3aa: CAIMGGGDGYTF; CDR3nt: TGTGCCATCATGGGAGGGGGGGATGGCTACACCTTC
v_gene: TRBV10-3; j_gene: TRBJ1-4; abundance: .; d_gene: .; CDR3aa: CAISESQKNNEKLFF; CDR3nt: TGTGCCATCAGTGAGTCACAGAAGAATAATGAAAAACTGTTTTTT
v_gene: TRBV5-4; j_gene: TRBJ2-1; abundance: .; d_gene: TRBD2; CDR3aa: CASSLGTSGGYNEQFF; CDR3nt: TGTGCCAGCAGCTTGGGGACTAGCGGGGGTTACAATGAGCAGTTCTTC